These T cell receptor beta chains were read from a single sample in a study of blood T cells in healthy people across ages. A single record per CDR3 protein comes from TCRdb applying MiXCR to the 5' RACE reads. The sample has about 400,000 distinct CDR3 sequences; 52% are singletons. Sequences were obtained from blood. The receptors were sampled from a man aged 55 to 69 in good health. Each CDR3 is given with its conserved first and last residue. D genes are given only for firm matches. Some rows have no size entry. The others give once, few or many, or a class for an expanded clone.

abundance: many; j_gene: TRBJ2-5; v_gene: TRBV9; len: 15; d_gene: .; CDR3aa: CASSRGVSLVETQYF; CDR3nt: TGTGCCAGCAGCCGAGGGGTGTCTTTGGTGGAGACCCAGTACTTC
abundance: .; j_gene: TRBJ2-3; v_gene: TRBV14; len: 15; d_gene: TRBD2; CDR3aa: CASSQTSSYTDTQYF; CDR3nt: TGTGCCAGCAGCCAGACTAGCAGCTACACAGATACGCAGTATTTT
abundance: .; j_gene: TRBJ2-5; v_gene: TRBV4-2; len: 15; d_gene: .; CDR3aa: CASSQEWGSGETQYF; CDR3nt: TGTGCCAGCAGCCAAGAATGGGGTAGCGGTGAGACCCAGTACTTC
abundance: .; j_gene: TRBJ2-1; v_gene: TRBV20-1; len: 15; d_gene: TRBD1; CDR3aa: CSAIARDRGYNEQFF; CDR3nt: TGCAGTGCGATCGCCCGGGACAGGGGCTACAATGAGCAGTTCTTC
abundance: .; j_gene: TRBJ1-1; v_gene: TRBV7-2; len: 14; d_gene: TRBD1; CDR3aa: CASSLRGGGTEAFF; CDR3nt: TGTGCCAGCAGCTTAAGAGGGGGCGGGACTGAAGCTTTCTTT
abundance: .; j_gene: TRBJ1-2; v_gene: TRBV5-1; len: 15; d_gene: .; CDR3aa: CASSLPGAGGNGYTF; CDR3nt: TGCGCCAGCAGCCTCCCCGGGGCCGGGGGGAATGGCTACACCTTC
abundance: .; j_gene: TRBJ2-3; v_gene: TRBV18; len: 14; d_gene: TRBD1; CDR3aa: CASSPDRVGDTQYF; CDR3nt: TGTGCCAGCTCACCGGACAGGGTTGGAGATACGCAGTATTTT
abundance: few; j_gene: TRBJ1-2; v_gene: TRBV28; len: 14; d_gene: .; CDR3aa: CASYQRAGGYGYTF; CDR3nt: TGTGCCAGCTATCAACGGGCGGGCGGCTATGGCTACACCTTC
abundance: .; j_gene: TRBJ2-3; v_gene: TRBV24-1; len: 15; d_gene: .; CDR3aa: CATSDLERGADTQYF; CDR3nt: TGTGCCACCAGTGATTTGGAGAGGGGGGCAGATACGCAGTATTTT
abundance: .; j_gene: TRBJ2-7; v_gene: TRBV12-3/TRBV12-4; len: 12; d_gene: TRBD1; CDR3aa: CASSGQGREQYF; CDR3nt: TGTGCCAGTTCCGGACAGGGACGCGAGCAGTACTTC
abundance: once; j_gene: TRBJ2-1; v_gene: TRBV29-1; len: 14; d_gene: TRBD2; CDR3aa: CSVDVGLAGGWQFF; CDR3nt: TGCAGCGTTGACGTGGGACTAGCGGGAGGATGGCAGTTCTTC
abundance: .; j_gene: TRBJ2-3; v_gene: TRBV5-1; len: 16; d_gene: TRBD2; CDR3aa: CASSLVAGATTDTQYF; CDR3nt: TGCGCCAGCAGCTTGGTAGCGGGGGCGACCACAGATACGCAGTATTTT
abundance: .; j_gene: TRBJ2-7; v_gene: TRBV2; len: 14; d_gene: .; CDR3aa: CASSDRRTTCEQYF; CDR3nt: TGTGCCAGCAGTGACCGACGGACCACCTGCGAGCAGTACTTC
abundance: .; j_gene: TRBJ2-7; v_gene: TRBV20-1; len: 14; d_gene: TRBD2; CDR3aa: CSATRGGASYEQYF; CDR3nt: TGCAGTGCTACGCGGGGGGGGGCTTCCTACGAGCAGTACTTC
abundance: .; j_gene: TRBJ2-7; v_gene: TRBV7-9; len: 20; d_gene: TRBD2; CDR3aa: CASSSTLAGGRLVSYNEQYF; CDR3nt: TGTGCCAGCAGCTCGACGCTAGCGGGGGGCCGATTAGTCTCCTACAATGAGCAGTACTTC
abundance: .; j_gene: TRBJ1-1; v_gene: TRBV6-1; len: 14; d_gene: TRBD1; CDR3aa: CASSRQGQNTEAFF; CDR3nt: TGTGCCAGCAGTCGACAGGGCCAGAACACTGAAGCTTTCTTT
abundance: many; j_gene: TRBJ2-5; v_gene: TRBV20-1; len: 16; d_gene: TRBD2; CDR3aa: CSARLFSGRARETQYF; CDR3nt: TGCAGTGCCCGACTTTTTAGCGGGAGGGCCAGGGAGACCCAGTACTTC
abundance: few; j_gene: TRBJ2-5; v_gene: TRBV20-1; len: 14; d_gene: TRBD2; CDR3aa: CSAKSGGPGETQYF; CDR3nt: TGCAGTGCCAAAAGCGGGGGGCCCGGAGAGACCCAGTACTTC
abundance: .; j_gene: TRBJ2-5; v_gene: TRBV28; len: 15; d_gene: TRBD1; CDR3aa: CASSSGTAVGETQYF; CDR3nt: TGTGCCAGCAGTTCGGGGACAGCCGTGGGGGAGACCCAGTACTTC
abundance: .; j_gene: TRBJ2-1; v_gene: TRBV29-1; len: 14; d_gene: TRBD2; CDR3aa: CSVASGRSYNEQFF; CDR3nt: TGCAGCGTGGCTAGCGGGAGATCCTACAATGAGCAGTTCTTC
abundance: .; j_gene: TRBJ2-3; v_gene: TRBV20-1; len: 15; d_gene: .; CDR3aa: CSASRSGPTTDTQYF; CDR3nt: TGCAGTGCTAGCCGTTCCGGTCCCACCACAGATACGCAGTATTTT
abundance: .; j_gene: TRBJ2-7; v_gene: TRBV12-3/TRBV12-4; len: 15; d_gene: TRBD1; CDR3aa: CASSRTGSSSYEQYF; CDR3nt: TGTGCCAGCAGTAGGACAGGCTCTAGCTCCTACGAGCAGTACTTC
abundance: .; j_gene: TRBJ2-3; v_gene: TRBV7-2; len: 15; d_gene: TRBD1; CDR3aa: CASSHRDRAADTQYF; CDR3nt: TGTGCCAGCAGCCACCGGGACAGGGCCGCAGATACGCAGTATTTT
abundance: .; j_gene: TRBJ2-3; v_gene: TRBV5-1; len: 14; d_gene: TRBD2; CDR3aa: CASSSSGIIDTQYF; CDR3nt: TGCGCCAGCAGCTCAAGCGGGATAATTGATACGCAGTATTTT
abundance: .; j_gene: TRBJ1-2; v_gene: TRBV11-1; len: 14; d_gene: .; CDR3aa: CASSPGRRNYGYTF; CDR3nt: TGTGCCAGCAGCCCCGGGAGGCGGAACTATGGCTACACCTTC
abundance: .; j_gene: TRBJ1-5; v_gene: TRBV7-2; len: 15; d_gene: .; CDR3aa: CASSLGGGDNQPQHF; CDR3nt: TGTGCCAGCAGCTTAGGGGGGGGAGACAATCAGCCCCAGCATTTT
abundance: few; j_gene: TRBJ2-7; v_gene: TRBV20-1; len: 14; d_gene: .; CDR3aa: CSARNLGGAYEQYF; CDR3nt: TGCAGTGCTAGAAATTTAGGCGGAGCCTACGAGCAGTACTTC